What follows are 22 T cell receptor beta chains derived from one specimen sequenced in a study of cytomegalovirus exposure and HLA in healthy donors. The PCR ran on 60 Vbeta and 13 Jbeta primers. Produced via immunoSEQ multiplex PCR; TCRdb's table is partial and in-frame only. Here the sample spans under 200,000 clones, approximately 80% being singletons. The specimen was PBMCs. The receptors were gathered from a female donor in good health and CMV-seronegative.

The CDR3 bases are TGCGCCAGCAGCCAAGATTTCCTAGCGGGGTCCTACGAGCAGTACTTC. Protein product: CASSQDFLAGSYEQYF. This rearrangement joins TRBV4-1 to TRBJ2-7, with 9 nucleotides matching TRBD2. V lost 0 bases, J lost 1 base, and 4 bases stayed unmatched. Germline assignment: CDR1 MGHRA and CDR2 YSYEKL. This CDR3 is 16 amino acids long.

This rearrangement joins TRBV5-1 to TRBJ1-2; tentatively, D is TRBD1 (6 bases). The V end was cut by 3 bases, the J end by 7 bases, with 13 bases between. Per germline, CDR1 SGHRS and CDR2 YFSETQ. The CDR3 runs 13 residues. CDR3 coding DNA: TGCGCCAGCAGCTCCAAGGGGGAAGGTGGCTACACCTTC. Its translation is CASSSKGEGGYTF.

V and J are TRBV27 and TRBJ2-7, with TRBD1 identical over 9 bases. The CDR3 is 13 amino acids. CDR1 is MNHEY, CDR2 SMNVEV, per germline (reference sequence). Germline trimming cut 6 bases from V and 3 bases from J; bases unmatched to any gene: 3. CDR3: CASRGTGYYEQYF. In DNA, the CDR3 is TGTGCCAGCAGGGGGACAGGGTACTACGAGCAGTACTTC.

This clone was detected once. Other DNA variants within this sample encode the same CDR3. The chain is built from TRBV18 and TRBJ2-1; a weak D match, TRBD2 (7 bases). This CDR3 contains 20 residues. Germline CDR1 and CDR2: KGHSH and LQKENI. Trimming left V 0 bases short and J 10 bases short, with 31 bases between. CDR3 DNA: TGTGCCAGCTCACCACCGCGGGCCCAGAATATCGGGGGGCGCTGGGACGAGCAGTTCTTC. This encodes CASSPPRAQNIGGRWDEQFF.

This rearrangement joins TRBV7-2 to TRBJ1-4, with D possibly TRBD1 on 5 matching bases. Trimming stripped 2 bases from V and 3 bases from J, with 10 bases between. This CDR3 has 15 amino acids. The germline V gene has CDR1 SGHTA and CDR2 FQGNSA. The CDR3 spells CASSLIRDSNEKLFF. The CDR3 nucleotides are TGTGCCAGCAGCTTAATAAGGGACTCTAATGAAAAACTGTTTTTT.

This chain links TRBV11-2 with TRBJ2-3; the D gene is possibly TRBD1 (6 bases). The CDR3 runs to 14 residues. Germline V gene sequence: CDR1 SGHAT, CDR2 FQNNGV. V was trimmed by 5 bases and J by 3 bases, leaving 12 bases between them. The DNA of the CDR3 is TGTGCCAGCAGCCCTCCAGGGGTGACAGATACGCAGTATTTT. Translating it yields CASSPPGVTDTQYF. Combining the CDR3 with reference TRBV11-2 and TRBJ2-3 gives the whole variable domain EAGVAQSPRYKIIEKRQSVAFWCNPISGHATLYWYQQILGQGPKLLIQFQNNGVVDDSQLPKDRFSAERLKGVDSTLKIQPAKLEDSAVYLCASSPPGVTDTQYFGPGTRLTVL.

This clone was seen a few times. The chain employs TRBV7-2 and TRBJ1-1; TRBD1 aligns across 9 bases. The CDR3 length is 13 residues. In germline, CDR1 is SGHTA, CDR2 FQGNSA. V shed 4 bases and J 6 bases; nucleotides not matched to a gene: 3. The CDR3 DNA is TGTGCCAGCAGCTCTGACAGGGGGGCTGAAGCTTTCTTT. Protein product: CASSSDRGAEAFF. The full variable domain, rest sourced from reference TRBV7-2 and TRBJ1-1, is GAGVSQSPSNKVTEKGKDVELRCDPISGHTALYWYRQSLGQGLEFLIYFQGNSAPDKSGLPSDRFSAERTGGSVSTLTIQRTQQEDSAVYLCASSSDRGAEAFFGQGTRLTVV.

This clone was seen a few times. The chain recombines TRBV7-2 with TRBJ2-7; 13 bases fit TRBD2. Germline V gene sequence: CDR1 SGHTA, CDR2 FQGNSA. The CDR3 length is 16 residues. J gave up 3 bases and V 5 bases, and 7 bases lay outside the gene matches. CDR3 sequence (DNA): TGTGCCAGCAGCCGCGACGGGACTAGCGGGATCTACGAGCAGTACTTC. This translates into CASSRDGTSGIYEQYF.

This chain uses TRBV6-5 with TRBJ1-6; D is possibly TRBD1 (5 bases). Trimming shortened V by 4 bases and J by 8 bases, and 18 bases separated the two germline ends. This CDR3 has 16 residues. CDR1 is MNHEY, CDR2 SVGAGI, per germline. In nucleotides, the CDR3 is TGTGCCAGCAGTTCAGCGGGACTCCCGAGGGATTCACCCCTCCACTTT. This encodes CASSSAGLPRDSPLHF.

V usage is TRBV18 and J usage is TRBJ2-3, with TRBD1 matching over 9 bases. In germline, CDR1 is KGHSH, CDR2 LQKENI. J gave up 1 base and V 5 bases, and 4 bases lay outside the gene matches. CDR3 length: 15 residues. This CDR3 reads CASSTRTGGTDTQYF. DNA for the CDR3: TGTGCCAGCTCAACTCGGACAGGGGGCACAGATACGCAGTATTTT. Combining the CDR3 with reference TRBV18 and TRBJ2-3 gives the whole variable domain NAGVMQNPRHLVRRRGQEARLRCSPMKGHSHVYWYRQLPEEGLKFMVYLQKENIIDESGMPKERFSAEFPKEGPSILRIQQVVRGDSAAYFCASSTRTGGTDTQYFGPGTRLTVL.

This clone has a handful of counts. This chain joins TRBV28 and TRBJ1-1; maybe TRBD1 (6 bases). CDR3 size: 16 residues. The V end was cut by 3 bases, the J end by 1 base, with 15 bases between. Germline CDR1 reads MDHEN; CDR2 reads SYDVKM. CDR3 in amino acids: CASSFQGYIGNTEAFF. The CDR3 DNA reads TGTGCCAGCAGTTTCCAGGGGTACATCGGGAACACTGAAGCTTTCTTT.

The rearrangement joins TRBV2 to TRBJ2-7, with 9 bases that match TRBD1. Germline CDR1 and CDR2: SNHLY and FYNNEI. The CDR3 is 14 amino acids. J lost 1 base, V lost 5 bases, and 3 bases had no gene match. The CDR3 region has the DNA TGTGCCAGCAGTACACAGGGGGCGTCCTACGAGCAGTACTTC. Protein: CASSTQGASYEQYF.

The gene calls are TRBV2 and TRBJ2-2, with a possible D match to TRBD2 (6 bases). Trimming removed 4 bases at V and 7 bases at J, with 16 bases between. CDR3 length: 15 residues. CDR1 and CDR2 from the germline V gene are SNHLY and FYNNEI. The CDR3 nucleotides read TGTGCCAGCAGTGCCCCGGGGCGGGGTGGCGGGGAGCTGTTTTTT. Translation gives CASSAPGRGGGELFF.

This chain uses TRBV28 with TRBJ2-3; 10 bases fit TRBD2. The CDR3 spans 17 residues. In germline, CDR1 is MDHEN, CDR2 SYDVKM. The ends lost 5 bases at V and 2 bases at J; junction bases unmatched: 10. The DNA for the CDR3 is TGTGCCAGCAGTCCGAGCGGGAGGGCTCCACTCACAGATACGCAGTATTTT. Encoded protein: CASSPSGRAPLTDTQYF.

J is TRBJ2-7 and V is TRBV18, with unresolved D. Germline CDR1 and CDR2: KGHSH and LQKENI. Between the trimmed V and J ends, which lost 4 bases and 7 bases, there was a span of 23 bases. The CDR3 is 16 residues long. In nucleotides, the CDR3 is TGTGCCAGCTCACTCGGCACCACCCTTCCAGGTCGGGAGCAGTACTTC. This translates into CASSLGTTLPGREQYF.

V is TRBV11-3 and J is TRBJ2-1; 9 nucleotides match TRBD1. The CDR3 has 15 amino acids. The germline gives CDR1 SGHNT, CDR2 YENEEA. V shed 1 base, J shed 8 bases, and the junction held 6 bases outside the gene matches. For the CDR3, the DNA is TGTGCCAGCAGCTTAGGGACAGGGGAATTCTATGAGCAGTTCTTC. This encodes CASSLGTGEFYEQFF.

V and J are TRBV29-1 and TRBJ1-5; weak D call: TRBD1 (5 bases). The CDR3 is made up of 12 amino acids. CDR1 SQVTM and CDR2 ANQGSEA come from the germline V gene. V was shortened by 6 bases and J by 7 bases, with 13 bases between the two germline ends. CDR3 sequence (DNA): TGCAGCGTCGCGGGGGTGGGGCAGCCCCAGCATTTT. Its protein is CSVAGVGQPQHF.

The rearrangement links TRBV7-2 to TRBJ2-3; D not certain. The CDR3 contains 12 residues. Germline V CDR1 and CDR2: SGHTA, FQGNSA. The V end was cut by 6 bases, the J end by 2 bases, with 6 bases between. CDR3 loop: CASSYNTDTQYF. In DNA, the CDR3 is TGTGCCAGCAGTTATAACACAGATACGCAGTATTTT.

This sequence joins TRBV7-8 and TRBJ2-7; TRBD2 aligns across 8 bases. With 5 bases clipped from V and 3 bases from J, the junction kept 18 bases outside the gene matches. From germline, CDR1 is SGHVS and CDR2 FQNEAQ. The CDR3 runs 18 residues. The CDR3 spells CASSPSLRGGNLYYEQYF. For the CDR3, the DNA is TGTGCCAGCAGCCCCTCCCTTCGGGGGGGCAATCTGTACTACGAGCAGTACTTC.

This clone was seen once. The chain links TRBV6-6 to TRBJ2-7, with 8 bases aligning to TRBD2. The germline gives CDR1 MNHNY, CDR2 SVGAGI (reference sequence). This CDR3 has 14 residues. V lost 3 bases to trimming and J lost 2 bases; unmatched junction nucleotides: 3. The CDR3 nucleotides read TGTGCCAGCAGTTATATGCGGGAGGCCTACGAGCAGTACTTC. It is translated as CASSYMREAYEQYF.

The V call is TRBV4-3, the J call TRBJ2-5, with 7 bases lining up with TRBD1. J lost 3 bases, V lost 8 bases, and 6 bases had no gene match. This CDR3 comprises 13 residues. Germline CDR1 reads LGHNA; CDR2 reads YSLEER. This CDR3 is CASSAGTEETQYF. In nucleotides, the CDR3 is TGCGCCAGCTCGGCCGGGACAGAAGAGACCCAGTACTTC.

The V gene is TRBV13, the J gene TRBJ2-1; 9 bases fit TRBD2. V was pared by 1 base and J by 6 bases, with 7 bases of the junction left unmatched. CDR3 length: 16 residues. CDR1 and CDR2 from the germline V gene are PRHDT and FYEKMQ (reference sequence). CDR3 loop: CASSLVSAGGLNEQFF. For the CDR3, the DNA is TGTGCCAGCAGCTTAGTTTCGGCGGGGGGGCTCAATGAGCAGTTCTTC.